This T cell receptor (beta chain) comes out of a study of blood T cell repertoires in COVID-19. Data came from immunoSEQ multiplex PCR; TCRdb stores just in-frame clones and leaves some out. Of around 100,000 clones in the sample, over 75% were seen once. V shed 6 bases and J shed 8 bases, with 13 bases lying between them. The CDR3 has 12 residues. The genes are TRBV12-3 or TRBV12-4 and TRBJ1-1; D not resolved. The sequence came from a human donor in a cohort sampled during active COVID-19. Sequencing input: peripheral blood. Here the CDR3 reads CASSLTGLEAFF. CDR3 DNA: TGTGCCAGCAGCCTTACGGGGTTGGAAGCTTTCTTT.